This is a list of T cell receptor beta chains from one sample in a study of blood T cells in healthy people across ages. TCRdb recomputed calls from the 5' RACE reads with MiXCR, one row per CDR3 protein. This table holds about 1.1 million distinct CDR3 sequences, more than 30% found once. Material: blood. The source of these receptors is a man younger than 30 in good health. CDR3s include the opening cysteine and the closing phenylalanine or tryptophan. A D gene is named only where the DNA matches it firmly. Clone size is shown for a subset of rows, as once, few, many or a class of expanded clone.

d_gene,len,v_gene,abundance,j_gene,CDR3nt,CDR3aa
.,13,TRBV5-1,.,TRBJ1-1,TGCGCCAGCAGCTTGGACACATCCACTGAAGCTTTCTTT,CASSLDTSTEAFF
TRBD1,17,TRBV10-3,.,TRBJ2-6,TGTGCCATCAGGGAGGACAGGGTGGCTTCCAGGGCCAACGTCCTGACTTTC,CAIREDRVASRANVLTF
.,15,TRBV4-1,.,TRBJ2-3,TGCGCCAGCACCCGAACCCAGGCAAGCACAGATACGCAGTATTTT,CASTRTQASTDTQYF
.,14,TRBV6-6,many,TRBJ2-7,TGTGCCAGCAGTTACGTTGGGGCCTCCTACGAGCAGTACTTC,CASSYVGASYEQYF
.,15,TRBV10-3,.,TRBJ1-4,TGTGCCATCAGTGAGCGGAATGGGCGGAATGAAAAACTGTTTTTT,CAISERNGRNEKLFF
.,13,TRBV12-3/TRBV12-4,.,TRBJ2-5,TGTGCCAGCAGTTTGGGCGGGGTCGCCGAGCAGAACTTC,CASSLGGVAEQNF
.,14,TRBV3-1,few,TRBJ1-5,TGTGCCAGCAGCCAAGATGCCAGCAATCAGCCCCAGCATTTT,CASSQDASNQPQHF
.,15,TRBV20-1,.,TRBJ1-2,TGCAGTGCTAGAGATAATACAGCGACTTGGCTTGGCTACACCTTC,CSARDNTATWLGYTF
.,14,TRBV27,many,TRBJ2-1,TGTGCCAGCAGTTTATCGAAAGGGGGGGATGAGCAGTTCTTC,CASSLSKGGDEQFF
.,12,TRBV28,.,TRBJ2-5,TGTGCCAGCAGTCCCTTTCGCGAGACCCAGTACTTC,CASSPFRETQYF
.,16,TRBV7-3,.,TRBJ1-1,TGTGCCAGCAGCCTCCCCATCGAAAGGTTTGGGACTGAAGCTTTCTTT,CASSLPIERFGTEAFF
.,15,TRBV20-1,.,TRBJ1-4,TGCAGTGCTGCCCAGAGTGGGTCTTCTAATGAAAAACTGTTTTTT,CSAAQSGSSNEKLFF
.,11,TRBV7-2,few,TRBJ2-7,TGTGCCAGCACTTTCGGCTACGAGCAGTACTTC,CASTFGYEQYF
.,18,TRBV21-1,.,TRBJ1-3,TGTGCCAGCAGCAAAGAGCCCCGCAGGAGCTCGGAAGGAAACACCATATATTTT,CASSKEPRRSSEGNTIYF
.,13,TRBV12-3/TRBV12-4,.,TRBJ1-2,TGTGCCAGCAGTTTAGGGGGAGAAGGTGGCTACACCTTC,CASSLGGEGGYTF
.,17,TRBV4-3,few,TRBJ1-2,TGCGCCAGCAGCCAAGATCTTGACAATCACACCGTAAATGGCTACACCTTC,CASSQDLDNHTVNGYTF
TRBD1,15,TRBV6-1,.,TRBJ1-6,TGTGCCAGCAGTACGGGACAGGGAGGCAATTCACCCCTCCACTTT,CASSTGQGGNSPLHF
.,13,TRBV20-1,.,TRBJ1-5,TGCAGTGCTCGTCAACTGGGGGGTCAGCCCCAGCATTTT,CSARQLGGQPQHF
.,15,TRBV10-3,few,TRBJ1-2,TGTGCCATCAGTGAGTCTAAGCGAATAGTCTATGGCTACACCTTC,CAISESKRIVYGYTF
.,14,TRBV11-2,.,TRBJ2-2,TGTGCCAGCAGCTCGCTATCAAGAACCGGGGAGCTGTTTTTT,CASSSLSRTGELFF
.,16,TRBV20-1,many,TRBJ2-1,TGCAGTGCTAGAGATCTGGCAGGGAGCTCCTACAATGAGCAGTTCTTC,CSARDLAGSSYNEQFF
TRBD2,15,TRBV7-2,.,TRBJ2-1,TGTGCCAGCAGCTTAAGGGCGGGAGGGCCCCTTGAGCAGTTCTTC,CASSLRAGGPLEQFF
TRBD1,15,TRBV16,few,TRBJ2-1,TGTGCCAGCAGCCAACGGGACAGGGTATACAATGAGCAGTTCTTC,CASSQRDRVYNEQFF
TRBD1,15,TRBV27,.,TRBJ1-2,TGTGCCAGCAGTGCGCCGGGACAGGGGGCATATGGCTACACCTTC,CASSAPGQGAYGYTF
.,15,TRBV6-1,.,TRBJ1-2,TGTGCCAGCAGTGAAGCTGGGGGGCGCGAAGGAGGCTACACCTTC,CASSEAGGREGGYTF
TRBD1,15,TRBV5-5,.,TRBJ2-1,TGTGCCAGCAGCTCGTCGGGACAGCCCTACAATGAGCAGTTCTTC,CASSSSGQPYNEQFF
.,15,TRBV28,few,TRBJ2-7,TGTGCCAGCAGTTCCAGGATTGTCGGGGAAGGAGAGCAGTACTTC,CASSSRIVGEGEQYF
.,14,TRBV29-1,few,TRBJ2-2,TGCAGCGTTGAAGGGGGGGCGAACACCGGGGAGCTGTTTTTT,CSVEGGANTGELFF
TRBD1,14,TRBV7-9,few,TRBJ1-4,TGTGCCAGCGCCCCCGGGACAGGGCTCGAAAAACTGTTTTTT,CASAPGTGLEKLFF
TRBD1,17,TRBV10-3,many,TRBJ1-2,TGTGCCATCAGCGATCGAGAGACAGGGAAAACTAACTATGGCTACACCTTC,CAISDRETGKTNYGYTF
TRBD1,16,TRBV20-1,.,TRBJ1-2,TGCAGTGCTAGAGACGATCTGCAACAGGGGAACTATGGCTACACCTTC,CSARDDLQQGNYGYTF
.,14,TRBV29-1,.,TRBJ1-3,.,CSVATGTTGNTTYF
.,12,TRBV3-1,few,TRBJ1-1,TGTGCCAGCAGCCCAGCACGGGGGGAAGCTTTCTTT,CASSPARGEAFF
.,17,TRBV12-3/TRBV12-4,few,TRBJ1-4,TGTGCCAGCTTGAAAGCCTCTCCGCCAGGGCGCAAGGAAAAACTGTTTTTT,CASLKASPPGRKEKLFF
TRBD2,15,TRBV20-1,.,TRBJ2-1,TGCAGTGCTAGAAGCGGGGCGCGCTCCTACAATGAGCAGTTCTTC,CSARSGARSYNEQFF
TRBD2,14,TRBV12-3/TRBV12-4,.,TRBJ2-7,TGTGCCAGCAGTCCACAGCGGGGGCCCTACGAGCAGTACTTC,CASSPQRGPYEQYF
.,15,TRBV12-3/TRBV12-4,few,TRBJ2-6,TGTGCCAGCAGTATAGACTTATCTGGGGCCAACGTCCTGACTTTC,CASSIDLSGANVLTF
.,16,TRBV5-1,.,TRBJ1-1,TGCGCCAGCAGCCAGGAACAGGGCATGGCGAACACTGAAGCTTTCTTT,CASSQEQGMANTEAFF
TRBD1,15,TRBV13,many,TRBJ2-1,TGTGCCAGCAGCTCGGGACAGGGCTTATACAATGAGCAGTTCTTC,CASSSGQGLYNEQFF
TRBD1,14,TRBV29-1,few,TRBJ1-2,TGCAGCGTGGGGGACAGGTCCTCTAACTATGGCTACACCTTC,CSVGDRSSNYGYTF
.,13,TRBV6-2/TRBV6-3,.,TRBJ2-1,TGTGCCAGCACCGACTCTGGATACAATGAGCAGTTCTTC,CASTDSGYNEQFF
TRBD2,17,TRBV6-2/TRBV6-3,few,TRBJ2-1,TGTGCCAGCAGTTACCCAAGACTAGCGGGGGGTCACAATGAGCAGTTCTTC,CASSYPRLAGGHNEQFF
.,21,TRBV15,few,TRBJ1-5,TGTGCCACCAGCAGACCCCGTCTAGGGGACACAGAGGACTATAGCAATCAGCCCCAGCATTTT,CATSRPRLGDTEDYSNQPQHF
TRBD1,16,TRBV28,.,TRBJ1-2,TGTGCCAGCAGTACCGGGACAGGGACTCTTGGGGCTGGCTACACCTTC,CASSTGTGTLGAGYTF
.,13,TRBV13,few,TRBJ1-1,TGTGCCAGCAGCCCGAGTAGAGCCACTGAAGCTTTCTTT,CASSPSRATEAFF
TRBD1,12,TRBV2,.,TRBJ1-6,TGTGCCGGAACAGGGGATGGTTCACCCCTCCACTTT,CAGTGDGSPLHF
TRBD1,16,TRBV7-2,.,TRBJ2-1,TGTGCCAGCAGCTTAGAGTCTCGGGACAGGCTCCATGAGCAGTTCTTC,CASSLESRDRLHEQFF
.,15,TRBV6-2/TRBV6-3,.,TRBJ2-1,TGTGCCAGCAGTTACCCCGACAGCCCCTTCAATGAGCAGTTCTTC,CASSYPDSPFNEQFF
TRBD1,13,TRBV7-2,once,TRBJ2-1,TGTGCCAGCAGCTCCTCAGGGGGCAATCAGCAGTTCTTC,CASSSSGGNQQFF